This TCR beta chain stems from a study of blood T cells in healthy people across ages. As concerns this clonotype: Its matching antigen is unknown.

Samples had at least 6.5 million PBMCs isolated from them. Total RNA extracted from each sample amounted to at least 5 micrograms. Regarding the study as a whole: Considered underestimates were the diversity estimates obtained from one million T cells.

CDR3 length: 14 amino acids. Germline V gene lookup returns CDR1 SGHTA and CDR2 FQGNSA. The trim removed 5 bases at V and 7 bases at J, leaving 7 bases unmatched. A second about 6 to 12 cycle PCR used barcoded and J-beta primers. TCRdb re-called the 5' RACE reads with MiXCR, one entry per CDR3 protein. The profile covers about 1.8 million distinct CDR3 sequences, with less than 50% appearing a single time and more than 2% taken by the ten largest. The TCR originated in a woman aged 40 to 55 in good health. This sequence joins TRBV7-2 and TRBJ1-5; TRBD1 aligns across 8 bases. The sequencing input was blood. In DNA form, the CDR3 reads TGTGCCAGCAGCGTAGACAGGGGAAGACAGCCCCAGCATTTT. Translation gives CASSVDRGRQPQHF.